This entry concerns a single T cell receptor beta chain. The trim removed 7 bases at V and 3 bases at J, leaving 6 bases unmatched. The CDR3 has 14 residues. Germline V gene lookup returns CDR1 SGHTA and CDR2 FQGNSA. This specimen belongs to a study of blood T cell repertoires in COVID-19. Overall study: Researchers got acute and convalescent COVID-19 samples from the United States, Italy and Spain.

Original processing notes: How many nucleated cells were present was estimated from reference gene primer amplification. Using immunoSEQ multiplex PCR, the repertoire was profiled, and TCRdb retains in-frame clones only, with some absent. V, J and clone size are taken as reported in that table, and D and trimming were inferred from the DNA itself. The sample lists approximately 200,000 clones, around three quarters occurring once. Sequenced: peripheral blood. The rearrangement joins TRBV7-2 to TRBJ1-3, with 7 nucleotides matching TRBD1. This clonotype originated in a man between 60 and 75 years old with active or convalescent COVID-19. In DNA form, the CDR3 reads TGTGCCAGCAACGCAGGGACAGTTGGAAACACCATATATTTT. It encodes CASNAGTVGNTIYF.